These 25 T cell receptor beta chains originate from one sample sequenced in a study of blood T cell repertoires in COVID-19. Using immunoSEQ multiplex PCR, the repertoire was profiled, and TCRdb retains in-frame clones only, with some absent. Of a few hundred thousand clones in the sample, approximately 85% were seen once. The sequenced material came from peripheral blood. These receptors were obtained from a human donor in a cohort sampled during active COVID-19.

V is TRBV3-1 (or the pseudogene TRBV3-2) and J is TRBJ2-7, with 7 bases fitting TRBD1. The V gene end was trimmed by 4 bases and the J gene end by 2 bases; junction bases not matched to a gene: 17. CDR3 length equals 18 residues. Germline V gene sequence: CDR1 LGHDT, CDR2 YNNKEL (reference sequence). This CDR3 reads CASSPTRAGTAYPYEQYF. In DNA form, the CDR3 reads TGTGCCAGCAGCCCGACAAGAGCCGGGACAGCTTACCCCTACGAGCAGTACTTC.

The genes are TRBV6-5 and TRBJ1-1; D possibly corresponds to TRBD1 (5 bases). CDR3 length: 13 residues. The V and J ends lost 2 bases and 1 base respectively, with 5 bases between them. Looked up from germline, CDR1 is MNHEY and CDR2 is SVGAGI. The CDR3 loop reads CASSYDRNTEAFF. CDR3 DNA: TGTGCCAGCAGTTACGACAGGAACACTGAAGCTTTCTTT.

The CDR3 loop is CASSVGGGDTDTQYF. The CDR3 DNA is TGTGCCAGCAGCGTGGGAGGGGGAGACACAGATACGCAGTATTTT. This rearrangement joins TRBV7-9 to TRBJ2-3, with D possibly TRBD2 on 7 matching bases. V gave up 5 bases and J gave up 2 bases, with 14 bases separating them. Germline V lookup: CDR1 SEHNR, CDR2 FQNEAQ (reference sequence). The CDR3 is 15 amino acids.

The chain recombines TRBV11-3 with TRBJ2-2; 8 bases are a match to TRBD2. The V gene's germline CDR1 is SGHNT and CDR2 YENEEA. J was trimmed by 7 bases and V by 0 bases; bases with no gene match: 1. The CDR3 covers 14 residues. The CDR3 here is CASSLDREGGELFF. The CDR3, as DNA: TGTGCCAGCAGCTTAGATCGGGAGGGCGGGGAGCTGTTTTTT.

This chain connects TRBV10-2 to TRBJ2-3, with 10 bases aligning to TRBD2. This CDR3 is 16 amino acids long. In germline, CDR1 is WSHSY, CDR2 SAAADI. J was trimmed by 2 bases and V by 8 bases; bases with no gene match: 10. CDR3 sequence reads: CASSYPLAGATDTQYF. The CDR3 DNA follows: TGCGCCAGCTCTTACCCTCTAGCGGGGGCCACAGATACGCAGTATTTT.

V is TRBV30 and J is TRBJ1-2; 7 nucleotides match TRBD1. This CDR3 contains 13 residues. Germline CDR1 reads GTSNPN; CDR2 reads SVGIG (reference sequence). Germline trimming cut 0 bases from V and 8 bases from J; bases unmatched to any gene: 6. The CDR3 nucleotides are TGTGCCTGGAGTGTGGTAGGGGGCTACGGCTACACCTTC. Its protein product is CAWSVVGGYGYTF.

The J gene is TRBJ1-2, the V gene TRBV7-9; 7 bases line up with TRBD1. This CDR3 region has 13 residues. V shed 7 bases, J shed 4 bases, and the junction held 6 bases outside the gene matches. Germline V gene data show CDR1 as SEHNR and CDR2 as FQNEAQ (reference sequence). CDR3 residues: CASIRQGAYGYTF. In nucleotides, the CDR3 is TGTGCCAGCATCCGACAGGGTGCCTATGGCTACACCTTC.

V usage is TRBV30 and J usage is TRBJ2-1, with D possibly matching TRBD2 (7 bases). CDR1 and CDR2 from the germline V gene are GTSNPN and SVGIG (reference sequence). This CDR3 has 15 amino acids. V lost 1 base and J lost 6, with 16 bases in between. CDR3 protein: CAWSGVVRGGNEQFF. For the CDR3, the DNA is TGTGCCTGGAGTGGGGTCGTGAGGGGGGGCAATGAGCAGTTCTTC.

The V gene is TRBV7-3, the J gene TRBJ2-1; TRBD2 is a possible D gene (6 bases). The CDR3 loop spans 14 amino acids. Trimming pared 2 bases from V and 9 bases from J, leaving 14 bases between. CDR1 SGHTA and CDR2 FQGTGA come from the germline V gene. The CDR3 bases are TGTGCCAGCAGCTTATCGACGGTGGGAGGTGAGCAGTTCTTC. This codes for CASSLSTVGGEQFF. The full variable domain, its missing parts supplied by reference TRBV7-3 and TRBJ2-1, is GAGVSQTPSNKVTEKGKYVELRCDPISGHTALYWYRQSLGQGPEFLIYFQGTGAADDSGLPNDRFFAVRPEGSVSTLKIQRTERGDSAVYLCASSLSTVGGEQFFGPGTRLTVL.

The genes are TRBV10-3 and TRBJ1-1, with D possibly matching TRBD1 (5 bases). Germline CDR1 is ENHRY and CDR2 is SYGVKD. The CDR3 covers 14 residues. Trimming left V 10 bases short and J 1 base short, with 16 bases between. As DNA, the CDR3 is TGTGCCACCACCAGGGTCATAGAGAACACTGAAGCTTTCTTT. This gives the protein CATTRVIENTEAFF.

The DNA for the CDR3 is TGTGCCAGTAGTATGGCAGGGCTCTATCAGCCCCAGCATTTT. It yields the protein CASSMAGLYQPQHF. The chain is built from TRBV19 and TRBJ1-5; TRBD1 might be the D (5 bases). Trimming took off 3 bases at V and 5 bases at J, with 11 bases between the two ends. CDR1 is LNHDA and CDR2 is SQIVND in the germline V gene (reference sequence). The CDR3 covers 14 residues.

In its sample, this clone was seen a few times. The chain combines TRBV27 with TRBJ2-2; TRBD1 agrees at 7 bases. V was clipped by 5 bases and J by 13 bases; unmatched bases: 10. Per the germline V gene, CDR1 is MNHEY and CDR2 is SMNVEV (reference sequence). This CDR3 region has 13 residues. DNA of the CDR3: TGTGCCAGCAGTCCCAACCATGACAGGGTGCTGTTTTTT. As protein: CASSPNHDRVLFF.

This rearrangement joins TRBV27 to TRBJ1-6, with D possibly matching TRBD1 (6 bases). V shed 5 bases and J shed 7 bases, with 18 bases lying between them. The CDR3 extends over 16 amino acids. Germline V lookup: CDR1 MNHEY, CDR2 SMNVEV (reference sequence). The CDR3 sequence is CASSLRTAGENSPLHF. CDR3 DNA sequence: TGTGCCAGCAGTCTTCGGACAGCTGGGGAGAATTCACCCCTCCACTTT.

The chain carries TRBV20-1 and TRBJ2-1; D is ambiguous. V lost 3 bases and J 4 bases, leaving 4 bases between the germline ends. In germline, CDR1 is DFQATT, CDR2 SNEGSKA (reference sequence). This CDR3 has 11 residues. DNA for the CDR3: TGCAGTGCTAGCCCTTACAATGAGCAGTTCTTC. Residues: CSASPYNEQFF.

This clone was seen only once. The gene calls are TRBV25-1 and TRBJ1-4, with 9 bases identical to TRBD1. V lost 4 bases to trimming and J lost 8 bases; unmatched junction nucleotides: 8. Germline V gene data show CDR1 as MGHDK and CDR2 as SYGVNS. The CDR3 length is 15 residues. The CDR3 spells CASSGKNRGHEKLFF. The CDR3 bases are TGTGCCAGCAGTGGGAAGAACAGGGGGCACGAAAAACTGTTTTTT.

The genes are TRBV5-6 and TRBJ1-2; no clear D. The CDR3 is made up of 13 amino acids. The germline CDR1 and CDR2 sequences are SGHDT and YYEEEE. Trimming shortened V by 4 bases and J by 4 bases, and 11 bases separated the two germline ends. The CDR3 region has the DNA TGTGCCAGCAGCCCAGGACTGGGCTATGGCTACACCTTC. Its protein is CASSPGLGYGYTF.

This clone was recorded a few times. The V call is TRBV6-1, the J call TRBJ1-6; maybe TRBD1 (6 bases). Looked up from germline, CDR1 is MNHNS and CDR2 is SASEGT. V shed 3 bases and J shed 0 bases, with 18 bases lying between them. The CDR3 is 19 residues long. The CDR3 protein is CASSEQIQGSSSYNSPLHF. The CDR3 coding sequence is TGTGCCAGCAGTGAGCAAATACAGGGATCAAGCTCCTATAATTCACCCCTCCACTTT.

V usage is TRBV7-3 and J usage is TRBJ1-1, with a possible D match to TRBD1 (5 bases). V lost 1 base and J lost 0, with 12 bases in between. Germline lookup yields CDR1 SGHTA and CDR2 FQGTGA. The CDR3 has 16 amino acids. The CDR3 here is CASSLSGGWMNTEAFF. The CDR3 nucleotides are TGTGCCAGCAGCTTAAGCGGGGGTTGGATGAACACTGAAGCTTTCTTT. The complete variable domain, with remaining parts taken from reference TRBV7-3 and TRBJ1-1, reads GAGVSQTPSNKVTEKGKYVELRCDPISGHTALYWYRQSLGQGPEFLIYFQGTGAADDSGLPNDRFFAVRPEGSVSTLKIQRTERGDSAVYLCASSLSGGWMNTEAFFGQGTRLTVV.

The chain has TRBV24-1 and TRBJ2-4; 8 bases agree with TRBD1. Germline CDR1 and CDR2: KGHDR and SFDVKD. V trimming: 3 bases; J trimming: 5 bases; junction bases outside the gene matches: 20. The CDR3 runs 20 residues. CDR3 coding DNA: TGTGCCACCAGTGATGTGACCGGGACAGGCCACCCTGGGTCGGAAAACATTCAGTACTTC. It encodes CATSDVTGTGHPGSENIQYF.

This clone was recorded a few times. Other DNA sequences from this sample encode an identical CDR3 as well. The chain joins TRBV24-1 to TRBJ1-2; D possibly corresponds to TRBD1 (6 bases). CDR1 and CDR2 from the germline V gene are KGHDR and SFDVKD. The CDR3 runs to 14 residues. V was shortened by 3 bases and J by 1 base, with 8 bases between the two germline ends. CDR3 nucleotides: TGTGCCACCAGTGATCTGGACAGTAACTATGGCTACACCTTC. Translating it yields CATSDLDSNYGYTF.

The CDR3 DNA sequence: TGTGCCAGCAGGGGGGACAGGAACTCAAACTATGGCTACACCTTC. It is translated as CASRGDRNSNYGYTF. The chain recombines TRBV6-5 with TRBJ1-2; 8 bases line up with TRBD1. CDR1 is MNHEY, CDR2 SVGAGI, per germline. Germline trimming cut 6 bases from V and 2 bases from J; bases unmatched to any gene: 8. The CDR3 loop spans 15 amino acids.

The chain employs TRBV6-5 and TRBJ2-3, with D maybe TRBD2 (5 bases). Germline lookup yields CDR1 MNHEY and CDR2 SVGAGI. V was pared by 7 bases and J by 2 bases, with 13 bases between. The CDR3 runs 14 residues. Written as DNA, the CDR3 is TGTGCCAGCAACGAGGGCACTCCCACAGATACGCAGTATTTT. This sequence encodes CASNEGTPTDTQYF.

The table lists this clone with a count of one. This chain connects TRBV19 to TRBJ2-7; D is possibly TRBD1 (6 bases). CDR3 length equals 13 residues. The germline V gene encodes CDR1 LNHDA and CDR2 SQIVND (reference sequence). Trimming removed 1 base at V and 3 bases at J, with 7 bases between. CDR3 protein: CASSIVQGYEQYF. In DNA form, the CDR3 reads TGTGCCAGTAGTATAGTACAGGGCTACGAGCAGTACTTC.

V usage is TRBV6-5 and J usage is TRBJ1-4, with D possibly matching TRBD1 (5 bases). The CDR3 runs 13 residues. Trimming removed 6 bases from V and 8 bases from J, with 13 bases in between. Per germline, CDR1 MNHEY and CDR2 SVGAGI. The CDR3 reads CASRMTVEEKLFF. DNA of the CDR3: TGTGCCAGCAGAATGACAGTAGAGGAAAAACTGTTTTTT.

The V call is TRBV19, the J call TRBJ1-3; unclear D gene. CDR3 length: 15 residues. CDR1 is LNHDA, CDR2 SQIVND, per germline (reference sequence). The V end was cut by 3 bases, the J end by 1 base, with 10 bases between. CDR3 in DNA: TGTGCCAGTAGTATTGCAGCGGCGTCTGGAAACACCATATATTTT. It specifies CASSIAAASGNTIYF.